This TCR beta chain was sequenced for a study of regulatory T cells in long-lasting Graves disease. Germline values: CDR1 LNHDA, CDR2 SQIVND (reference sequence). V was clipped by 6 bases and J by 0 bases, with 24 bases between them. The length of the CDR3 is 20 residues. In regard to this clonotype: Antigen: not known.

Study conclusions and caveats: Persistent disease samples used TRBV28, TRBJ1-2 and TRBJ2-5 preferentially. Patients with persistent Graves' had lower TCR diversity than newly diagnosed patients.

Sample time point: newly diagnosed GD, antithyroid drugs for less than 3 months. From PBMCs, RNA was extracted and then used to make the TCR library. HTBI primers from iRepertoire and Arm-PCR of CDR3 regions yielded the TCR beta libraries. TCRdb re-derived calls from the multiplex PCR reads in MiXCR, one entry per CDR3 protein. The sample lists approximately 460,000 distinct CDR3 sequences; around 15% were seen once. The data were also submitted as part of a second study, on T cells in Graves' hyperthyroidism and ophthalmopathy.

V usage is TRBV19 and J usage is TRBJ2-6, with D possibly called TRBD1 or TRBD2 (6 bases each). The clonotype originates from a woman in her 30s with Graves disease. The specimen comprised peripheral blood mononuclear cells (PBMCs), sampled at new diagnosis, from a patient treated with antithyroid drugs. This CDR3 reads CASRDLTRGQGNSGANVLTF. CDR3 nucleotide sequence: TGTGCCAGTAGAGATTTGACACGGGGGCAGGGGAACTCTGGGGCCAACGTCCTGACTTTC.